This TCR beta chain derives from a study of PD-1 blockade in classical Hodgkin lymphoma. The CDR3 runs to 15 residues. Per germline, CDR1 SGHRS and CDR2 YFSETQ. Unmatched junction bases numbered 5, after V lost 1 base and J lost 7 bases. Time point of the sample: cycle 4 day 1 (C4D1), after more than five weeks of nivolumab. Every patient had relapsed following autologous stem cell transplantation, and cohorts differed in brentuximab vedotin exposure. Purification of CD4+ T cells from thawed PBMCs was achieved by magnetic negative selection. As concerns this clone: Its antigen is undetermined.

The repertoire was sequenced with immunoSEQ multiplex PCR; TCRdb's copy has only in-frame clones and lacks some. In the table there are fewer than 35,000 clones, under 90% of which are singletons. Study outcomes and limitations: After ASCT, patients who started nivolumab under 1 year later were excluded.

The genes are TRBV5-1 and TRBJ1-6; 7 bases agree with TRBD1. The clonotype was recovered from a human donor with classical Hodgkin lymphoma. Material: CD4+ T cells from blood, obtained before the fourth cycle of nivolumab. This CDR3 is CASSLSGQLNSPLHF. Here the CDR3 DNA reads TGCGCCAGCAGCTTGTCGGGACAGTTAAATTCACCCCTCCACTTT.